This T cell receptor beta chain comes out of a study of shared clonotypes between healthy human individuals. Nashville, Tennessee was home to all donors, who were Caucasian adults. Division of CD4+ cells produced a CD45RA+ naive subset and a CD45RA-negative memory subset. The CDR3 is 16 amino acids. Trimming cost V 5 bases and J 0 bases, with 16 bases left between them. Germline V gives CDR1 MNHNY, CDR2 SVGAGI (reference sequence). The run depth of the assay was deep. Here immunoSEQ multiplex PCR was the method, and the copy in TCRdb shows in-frame clones only, minus some. The sample records over a million clones, 96% being singletons.

Material: naive CD4+ T cells sorted from blood. Subset denoted: CD45RA+ positively selected. The TCR sequence derives from a man aged 25 to 40 in good health. The chain has TRBV6-6 and TRBJ1-2, with D perhaps matching TRBD1 (6 bases). This CDR3 is CASSQPQGRANYGYTF. The CDR3 DNA sequence: TGTGCCAGCAGTCAACCCCAGGGGAGAGCTAACTATGGCTACACCTTC.